A single TCR beta chain is shown here with its context. There are 13 residues in the CDR3. The V end was cut by 5 bases, the J end by 6 bases, with 12 bases between. Per germline, CDR1 LNHDA and CDR2 SQIVND (reference sequence). In the authors' workflow: Reference gene primer amplification gave nucleated cell count estimates. Generated by immunoSEQ multiplex PCR, the TCRdb table keeps only in-frame clones and is missing some. That table furnishes V, J and clone size, whereas the DNA furnished D and trimming. The sample gives a few hundred thousand clones, around 90% of which show up once; about 3% is in the top ten. The data originate from a study of blood T cell repertoires in COVID-19. Study in general: Whether acute or convalescent, the COVID-19 samples came from the United States, Italy and Spain. Sources were T cells, B-cell-depleted T cells, or PBMCs; the material itself was cDNA or gDNA.

Followed longitudinally, the Seattle patients had been enrolled during active infection. The chain combines TRBV19 with TRBJ2-3; D unclear. The source is a woman in her 30s with COVID-19, enrolled during active disease. Sequenced input: peripheral blood. CDR3 DNA sequence: TGTGCCAGTAGTTCCTGGGTAGCCGATACGCAGTATTTT. Protein sequence: CASSSWVADTQYF. Looking up the rest from reference TRBV19 and TRBJ2-3 gives the full variable domain: DGGITQSPKYLFRKEGQNVTLSCEQNLNHDAMYWYRQDPGQGLRLIYYSQIVNDFQKGDIAEGYSVSREKKESFPLTVTSAQKNPTAFYLCASSSWVADTQYFGPGTRLTVL.